This T cell receptor beta chain was recorded in a study of T cell repertoires in cytomegalovirus infection. Study-level background: Used in the study were CMV epitopes, some recently identified and HLA-C-restricted, others well-studied and HLA-B-restricted. Indications of both CMV infection and matching HLA type were provided by public TCR beta signatures. The study's findings and limits: The study found HLA-C-restricted CMV-specific TCR beta clonotypes dominating the ex vivo response. Cumulative frequency (of public TCR beta family members) identified carriers of CMV plus the relevant HLA.

V was shortened by 4 bases and J by 6 bases, with 11 bases between the two germline ends. The CDR3 is 14 residues long. Germline loops: CDR1 SGHDT, CDR2 YYEEEE. Points on this clonotype: Its matching antigen is unknown.

In TCRdb, the reads were re-called with MiXCR into one record per CDR3 protein. The sample holds roughly 860,000 distinct CDR3 sequences, approximately 32% seen once. This chain uses TRBV5-6 with TRBJ1-6; D unclear. The receptor was derived from a human donor in good health (CMV status not recorded). Some clones in this sample may be carry-over from other donors' samples. Material: cultured CD8+ T cells from PBMCs, obtained from culture after CMV antigen stimulation. The CDR3 coding sequence is TGTGCCAGCAGCGAGGGAAGGCCTAATTCACCCCTCCACTTT. Protein sequence: CASSEGRPNSPLHF.